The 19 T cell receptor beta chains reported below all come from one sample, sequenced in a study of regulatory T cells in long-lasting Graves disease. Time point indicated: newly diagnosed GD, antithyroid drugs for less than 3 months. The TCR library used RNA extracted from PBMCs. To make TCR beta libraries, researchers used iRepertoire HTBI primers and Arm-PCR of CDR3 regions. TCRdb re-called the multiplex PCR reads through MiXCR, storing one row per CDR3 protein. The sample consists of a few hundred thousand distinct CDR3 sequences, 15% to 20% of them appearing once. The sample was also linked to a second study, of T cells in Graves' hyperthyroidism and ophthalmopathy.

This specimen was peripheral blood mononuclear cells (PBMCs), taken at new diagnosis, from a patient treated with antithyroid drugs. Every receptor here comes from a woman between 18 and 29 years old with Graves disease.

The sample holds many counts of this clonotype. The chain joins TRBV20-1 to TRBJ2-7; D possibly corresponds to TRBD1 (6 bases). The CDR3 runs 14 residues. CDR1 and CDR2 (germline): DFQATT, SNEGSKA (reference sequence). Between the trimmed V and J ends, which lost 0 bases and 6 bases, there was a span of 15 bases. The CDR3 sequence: CSARDGGSSLEQYF. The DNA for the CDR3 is TGCAGTGCTAGAGATGGGGGCTCCTCCCTCGAGCAGTACTTC.

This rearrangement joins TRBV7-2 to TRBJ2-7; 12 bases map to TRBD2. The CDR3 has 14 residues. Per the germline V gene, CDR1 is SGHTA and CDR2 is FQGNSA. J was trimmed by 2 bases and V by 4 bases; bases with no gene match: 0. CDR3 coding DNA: TGTGCCAGCAGCTCTAGCGGGGGGGCCTACGAGCAGTACTTC. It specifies CASSSSGGAYEQYF. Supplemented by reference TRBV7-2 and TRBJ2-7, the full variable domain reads GAGVSQSPSNKVTEKGKDVELRCDPISGHTALYWYRQSLGQGLEFLIYFQGNSAPDKSGLPSDRFSAERTGGSVSTLTIQRTQQEDSAVYLCASSSSGGAYEQYFGPGTRLTVT.

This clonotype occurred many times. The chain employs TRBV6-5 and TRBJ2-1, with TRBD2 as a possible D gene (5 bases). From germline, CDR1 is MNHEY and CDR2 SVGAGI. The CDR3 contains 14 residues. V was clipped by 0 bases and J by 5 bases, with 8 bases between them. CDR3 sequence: CASSYSTMDNEQFF. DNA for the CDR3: TGTGCCAGCAGTTACTCGACTATGGACAATGAGCAGTTCTTC.

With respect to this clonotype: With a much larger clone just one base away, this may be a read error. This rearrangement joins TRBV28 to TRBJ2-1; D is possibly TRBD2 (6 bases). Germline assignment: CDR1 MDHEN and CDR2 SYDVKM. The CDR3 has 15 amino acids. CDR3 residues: CAGRTGGISLNEQFF. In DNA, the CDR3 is TGTGCCGGCAGGACCGGAGGGATAAGTTTAAATGAGCAGTTCTTC.

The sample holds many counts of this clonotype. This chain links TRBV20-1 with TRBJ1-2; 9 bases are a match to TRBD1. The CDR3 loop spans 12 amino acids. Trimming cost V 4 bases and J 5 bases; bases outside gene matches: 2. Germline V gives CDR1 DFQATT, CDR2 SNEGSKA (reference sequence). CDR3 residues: CSAKDRGYGYTF. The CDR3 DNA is TGCAGTGCTAAGGACAGGGGTTATGGCTACACCTTC.

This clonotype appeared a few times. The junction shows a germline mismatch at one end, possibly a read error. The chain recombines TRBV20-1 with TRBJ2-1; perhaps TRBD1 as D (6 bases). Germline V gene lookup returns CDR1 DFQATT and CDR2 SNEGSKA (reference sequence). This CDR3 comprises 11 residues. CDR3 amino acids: CSALGCPTGSF. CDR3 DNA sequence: TGCAGTGCTTTGGGTTGTCCTACAGGGTCCTTC.

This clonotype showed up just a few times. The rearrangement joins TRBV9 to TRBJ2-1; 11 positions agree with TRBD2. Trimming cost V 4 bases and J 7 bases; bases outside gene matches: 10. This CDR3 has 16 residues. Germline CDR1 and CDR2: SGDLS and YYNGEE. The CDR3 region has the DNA TGTGCCAGCAGCACTACTAGCGGGAGATGGCAAAATGAGCAGTTCTTC. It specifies CASSTTSGRWQNEQFF.

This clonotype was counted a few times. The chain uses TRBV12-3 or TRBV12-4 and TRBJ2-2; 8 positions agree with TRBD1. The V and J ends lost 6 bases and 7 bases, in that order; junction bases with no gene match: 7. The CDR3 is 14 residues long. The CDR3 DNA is TGTGCCAGCAGCTCAGGGGGCAGGGTCGGGGAGCTGTTTTTT. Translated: CASSSGGRVGELFF.

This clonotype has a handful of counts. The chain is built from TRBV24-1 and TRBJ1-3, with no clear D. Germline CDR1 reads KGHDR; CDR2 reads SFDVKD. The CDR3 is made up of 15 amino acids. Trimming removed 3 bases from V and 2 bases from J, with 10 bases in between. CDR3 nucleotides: TGTGCCACCAGTGATCCTCGTACCGCTGGAAACACCATATATTTT. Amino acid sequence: CATSDPRTAGNTIYF.

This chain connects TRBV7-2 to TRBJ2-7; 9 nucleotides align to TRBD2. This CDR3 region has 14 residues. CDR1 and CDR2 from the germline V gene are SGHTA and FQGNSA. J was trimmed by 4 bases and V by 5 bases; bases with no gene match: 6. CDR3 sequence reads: CASSPTSGLYEQYF. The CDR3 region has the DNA TGTGCCAGCAGCCCTACTAGCGGGCTTTACGAGCAGTACTTC.

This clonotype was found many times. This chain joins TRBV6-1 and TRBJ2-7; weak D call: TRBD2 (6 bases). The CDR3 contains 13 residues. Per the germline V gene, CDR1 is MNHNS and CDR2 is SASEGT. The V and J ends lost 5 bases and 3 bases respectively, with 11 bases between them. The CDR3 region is CASSTLGSYEQYF. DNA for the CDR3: TGTGCCAGCAGTACCCTCGGGAGCTACGAGCAGTACTTC.

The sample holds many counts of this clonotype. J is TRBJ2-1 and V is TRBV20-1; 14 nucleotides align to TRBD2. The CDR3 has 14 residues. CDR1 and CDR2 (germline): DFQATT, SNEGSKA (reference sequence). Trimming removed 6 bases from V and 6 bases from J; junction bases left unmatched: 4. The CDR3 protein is CSAGLAGVGNEQFF. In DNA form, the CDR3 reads TGCAGTGCGGGACTAGCGGGAGTCGGCAATGAGCAGTTCTTC.

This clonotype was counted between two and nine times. CDR3: CASSLPPTDFQGDTQYF. CDR3 DNA sequence: TGTGCCAGCTCACTCCCCCCGACAGACTTCCAGGGAGATACGCAGTATTTT. The chain uses TRBV18 and TRBJ2-3, with D perhaps TRBD1 (5 bases). Germline loops: CDR1 KGHSH, CDR2 LQKENI. V was clipped by 4 bases and J by 5 bases, with 22 bases between them. The CDR3 runs to 17 residues.

CDR3 sequence reads: CATSAPGQGPTGELFF. CDR3 nucleotides: TGTGCCACCAGTGCCCCGGGACAGGGGCCTACCGGGGAGCTGTTTTTT. The J gene is TRBJ2-2, the V gene TRBV24-1; 10 bases are a match to TRBD1. V shed 5 bases and J 5 bases; nucleotides not matched to a gene: 7. Germline values: CDR1 KGHDR, CDR2 SFDVKD. The CDR3 runs 16 residues.

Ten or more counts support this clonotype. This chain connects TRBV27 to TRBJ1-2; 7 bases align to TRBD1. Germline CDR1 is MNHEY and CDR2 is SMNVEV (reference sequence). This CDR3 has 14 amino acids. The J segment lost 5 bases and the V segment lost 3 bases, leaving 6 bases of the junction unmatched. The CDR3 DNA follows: TGTGCCAGCAGTTTGAGGGACAGTCAGTATGGCTACACCTTC. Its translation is CASSLRDSQYGYTF.

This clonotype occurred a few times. In nucleotides, the CDR3 is TGTGCCAGCACCGAGGGACTTAGAAACATTCAGTACTTC. Its translation: CASTEGLRNIQYF. The rearrangement links TRBV5-8 to TRBJ2-4; D may be TRBD2 (6 bases). Trimming took 6 bases from V and 6 from J, leaving 13 bases between them. Germline V gene lookup returns CDR1 SGHTS and CDR2 YDEGEE. The CDR3 runs 13 residues.

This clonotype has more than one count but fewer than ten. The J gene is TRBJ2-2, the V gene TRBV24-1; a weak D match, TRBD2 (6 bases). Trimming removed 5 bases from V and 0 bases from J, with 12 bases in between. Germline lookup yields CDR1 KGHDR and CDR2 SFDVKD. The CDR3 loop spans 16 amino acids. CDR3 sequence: CATSGGAGSNTGELFF. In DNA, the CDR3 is TGTGCCACCAGTGGCGGGGCTGGTTCGAACACCGGGGAGCTGTTTTTT.

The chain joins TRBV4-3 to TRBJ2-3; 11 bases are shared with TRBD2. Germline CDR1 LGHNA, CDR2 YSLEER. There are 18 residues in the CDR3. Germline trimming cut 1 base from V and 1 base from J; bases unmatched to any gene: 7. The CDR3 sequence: CASSQGSGGDSGTDTQYF. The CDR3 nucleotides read TGCGCCAGCAGCCAAGGTAGCGGGGGGGATAGCGGCACAGATACGCAGTATTTT.

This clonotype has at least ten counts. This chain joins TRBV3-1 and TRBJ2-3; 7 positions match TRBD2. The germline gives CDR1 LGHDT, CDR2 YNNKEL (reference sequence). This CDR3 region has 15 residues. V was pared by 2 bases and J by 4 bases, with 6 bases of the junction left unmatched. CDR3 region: CASSQRAGVSDTQYF. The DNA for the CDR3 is TGTGCCAGCAGCCAACGGGCGGGAGTGTCAGATACGCAGTATTTT.